This T cell receptor (beta chain) was sequenced during a study of T cells expressing NK-cell markers. Study information: Of eight sequenced donors, seven were HCMV-seropositive and one HCMV-seronegative.

TCRdb reprocessed the 5' RACE reads and stores each CDR3 protein as one record, lacking DNA. Seen in this sample are about 460,000 distinct CDR3 sequences; the ten most common clones hold approximately 1.4%. The CDR3 totals 14 residues. Germline values: CDR1 SGHDT, CDR2 YYEEEE. As regards this clonotype: No antigen is known for it.

General study points: These clonotypes also led the CD3+CD56-NKG2C+ fraction in several donors.

The sample comprised blood T cells: a sorted CD56 or NKG2C T cell subset, CD4+ or CD8+ T cells, or bulk PBMC T cells (not recorded which). The clonotype comes from a woman aged 45 to 65 in good health. The chain recombines TRBV5-6 with TRBJ2-5; TCRdb selects TRBD1, and the lack of DNA leaves this call unchecked. This CDR3 reads CASSSSGGRETQYF. The whole variable domain, remainder taken from reference TRBV5-6 and TRBJ2-5, is DAGVTQSPTHLIKTRGQQVTLRCSPKSGHDTVSWYQQALGQGPQFIFQYYEEEERQRGNFPDRFSGHQFPNYSSELNVNALLLGDSALYLCASSSSGGRETQYFGPGTRLLVL.